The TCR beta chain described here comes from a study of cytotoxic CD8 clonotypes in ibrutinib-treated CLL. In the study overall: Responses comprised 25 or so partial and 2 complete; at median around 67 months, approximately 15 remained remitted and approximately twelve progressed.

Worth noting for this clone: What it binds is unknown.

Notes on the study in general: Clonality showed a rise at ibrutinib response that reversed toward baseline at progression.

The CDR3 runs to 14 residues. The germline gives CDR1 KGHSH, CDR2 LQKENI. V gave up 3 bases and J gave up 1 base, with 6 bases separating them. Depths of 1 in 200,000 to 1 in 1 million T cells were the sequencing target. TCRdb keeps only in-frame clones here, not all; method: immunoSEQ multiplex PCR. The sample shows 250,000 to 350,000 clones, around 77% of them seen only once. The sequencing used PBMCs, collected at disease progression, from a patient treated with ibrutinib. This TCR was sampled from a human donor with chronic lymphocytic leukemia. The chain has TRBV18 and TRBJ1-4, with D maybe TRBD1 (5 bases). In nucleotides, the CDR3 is TGTGCCAGCTCACCGGGGGGAACTAATGAAAAACTGTTTTTT. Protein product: CASSPGGTNEKLFF.